The 11 T cell receptor beta chains listed next were all sequenced from one sample in a study of cytomegalovirus exposure and HLA in healthy donors. PCR was performed using 60 Vbeta and 13 Jbeta primers. Generated by immunoSEQ multiplex PCR, the TCRdb table keeps only in-frame clones and is missing some. The sample lists 150,000 to 200,000 clones; approximately 76% were seen once. Sequencing was carried out using PBMCs. The receptors originated from a woman under 30 in good health and CMV-seropositive.

The V and J genes are TRBV9 and TRBJ1-1; D remains unclear. CDR1 is SGDLS, CDR2 YYNGEE, per germline. With 3 bases removed from V and 6 bases from J, the gap between germline ends came to 21 bases. The CDR3 runs 16 residues. CDR3 DNA sequence: TGTGCCAGCAGCGATTCTTACGGGGAAGGAGTCGCTGAAGCTTTCTTT. Its protein product is CASSDSYGEGVAEAFF.

This sequence joins TRBV5-5 and TRBJ1-1; D possibly corresponds to TRBD1 (5 bases). The germline V and J ends were trimmed by 6 bases and 4 bases, with 16 bases remaining between them. The CDR3 is 14 residues long. The germline V gene has CDR1 SGHKS and CDR2 YYEKEE (reference sequence). The CDR3 loop is CASTSGGGPTEAFF. As DNA, the CDR3 is TGTGCCAGCACCTCCGGCGGGGGTCCCACTGAAGCTTTCTTT. Full variable domain (outside the CDR3, taken from reference TRBV5-5 and TRBJ1-1): DAGVTQSPTHLIKTRGQQVTLRCSPISGHKSVSWYQQVLGQGPQFIFQYYEKEERGRGNFPDRFSARQFPNYSSELNVNALLLGDSALYLCASTSGGGPTEAFFGQGTRLTVV.

The rearrangement uses TRBV11-2 and TRBJ2-5, with D hard to call. The CDR3 covers 16 residues. Germline V CDR1 and CDR2: SGHAT, FQNNGV. V lost 0 bases to trimming and J lost 5 bases, with 16 bases between them. The CDR3 region has the DNA TGTGCCAGCAGCTTAGAAGGCCATAAGCTCGGGGAGACCCAGTACTTC. As protein: CASSLEGHKLGETQYF.

The chain links TRBV14 to TRBJ1-1; D unclear. Germline CDR1 and CDR2: SGHDN and FVKESK. The CDR3 covers 15 residues. V was clipped by 0 bases and J by 1 base, with 9 bases between them. Written as DNA, the CDR3 is TGTGCCAGCAGCCAAGATCGATCAGGGAACACTGAAGCTTTCTTT. It translates to CASSQDRSGNTEAFF.

The CDR3 DNA is TGTGCCATTGGACAGATCAATAGCAATCAGCCCCAGCATTTT. Translation gives CAIGQINSNQPQHF. The rearrangement uses TRBV6-1 and TRBJ1-5, with D possibly being TRBD1 (6 bases). Germline V gives CDR1 MNHNS, CDR2 SASEGT. V lost 10 bases, J lost 0 bases, and 13 bases lay in between. This CDR3 comprises 14 residues.

This clone appeared once. The chain links TRBV7-2 to TRBJ1-6; maybe TRBD1 (5 bases). This CDR3 spans 14 amino acids. Germline V gives CDR1 SGHTA, CDR2 FQGNSA. V was cut by 8 bases and J by 0 bases, with 8 bases left in between. This CDR3 reads CASGHLSYNSPLHF. The CDR3, as DNA: TGTGCCAGCGGACACCTCTCCTATAATTCACCCCTCCACTTT.

The chain uses TRBV30 and TRBJ2-3; the match to TRBD1 covers 11 bases. CDR3 length: 16 amino acids. Per germline, CDR1 GTSNPN and CDR2 SVGIG (reference sequence). The CDR3 nucleotides read TGTGCATGCACCGGGACAGGGGGGACCGCCACAGATACGCAGTATTTT. Translating gives CACTGTGGTATDTQYF.

The genes are TRBV7-9 and TRBJ2-3; D remains unclear. This CDR3 is 14 amino acids long. V was clipped by 2 bases and J by 0 bases, with 6 bases between them. From germline, CDR1 is SEHNR and CDR2 FQNEAQ (reference sequence). CDR3 DNA: TGTGCCAGCAGCTTAATCGTCAGCACAGATACGCAGTATTTT. It encodes CASSLIVSTDTQYF.

The gene calls are TRBV29-1 and TRBJ2-7; D gene unclear. The CDR3 spans 11 residues. Germline-derived CDR1 and CDR2 are SQVTM and ANQGSEA. Trimming shortened V by 5 bases and J by 1 base, and 6 bases separated the two germline ends. As DNA, the CDR3 is TGCAGCGTTTTGGCTTCCTACGAGCAGTACTTC. Translation gives CSVLASYEQYF.

V usage is TRBV7-9 and J usage is TRBJ2-7, with 7 positions matching TRBD2. Germline-derived CDR1 and CDR2 are SEHNR and FQNEAQ (reference sequence). The CDR3 loop spans 15 amino acids. Trimming took 11 bases from V and 0 from J; bases not matched to a gene: 13. The CDR3 nucleotides read TGTGCCTATGAAGAGGAGCGGGGTAGCTCCTACGAGCAGTACTTC. This translates into CAYEEERGSSYEQYF. Full variable domain (outside the CDR3, taken from reference TRBV7-9 and TRBJ2-7): DTGVSQNPRHKITKRGQNVTFRCDPISEHNRLYWYRQTLGQGPEFLTYFQNEAQLEKSRLLSDRFSAERPKGSFSTLEIQRTEQGDSAMYLCAYEEERGSSYEQYFGPGTRLTVT.

This rearrangement joins TRBV4-3 to TRBJ2-1; 10 nucleotides align to TRBD2. CDR1 is LGHNA, CDR2 YSLEER, per germline. The CDR3 contains 15 residues. J gave up 6 bases and V 2 bases, and 4 bases lay outside the gene matches. The CDR3 DNA sequence: TGCGCCAGCAGCCAAACTAGCGGGGTTCTCAATGAGCAGTTCTTC. As protein: CASSQTSGVLNEQFF.